The entry that follows covers one T cell receptor beta chain sequence. Its antigen is unknown. The data originate from a study of T cells in localized non-small cell lung cancer. TCRdb's table, derived via immunoSEQ multiplex PCR, lists solely in-frame clones and lacks some. The sample records roughly 61,000 clones, about four fifths being singletons. In germline, CDR1 is DFQATT, CDR2 SNEGSKA (reference sequence). The CDR3 length is 10 residues. The ends were cut back, 5 bases at V and 3 bases at J, with 4 bases in the middle. Study outcomes and limitations: There was higher T cell clonality in uninvolved adjacent lung than in tumor, and it was highest there. Appearance in adjacent lung was seen for a median around 55 of the top 100 tumor clones. Because sequencing included only one region (of the tumor), heterogeneity remains possible.

This chain connects TRBV20-1 to TRBJ1-2; the D is unclear. Material: PBMCs, obtained before any cancer treatment. This TCR was sampled from a man aged 35-69 years with stage II lung adenocarcinoma. The CDR3 sequence is CSAHHYGYTF. In DNA form, the CDR3 reads TGCAGTGCTCACCACTATGGCTACACCTTC.